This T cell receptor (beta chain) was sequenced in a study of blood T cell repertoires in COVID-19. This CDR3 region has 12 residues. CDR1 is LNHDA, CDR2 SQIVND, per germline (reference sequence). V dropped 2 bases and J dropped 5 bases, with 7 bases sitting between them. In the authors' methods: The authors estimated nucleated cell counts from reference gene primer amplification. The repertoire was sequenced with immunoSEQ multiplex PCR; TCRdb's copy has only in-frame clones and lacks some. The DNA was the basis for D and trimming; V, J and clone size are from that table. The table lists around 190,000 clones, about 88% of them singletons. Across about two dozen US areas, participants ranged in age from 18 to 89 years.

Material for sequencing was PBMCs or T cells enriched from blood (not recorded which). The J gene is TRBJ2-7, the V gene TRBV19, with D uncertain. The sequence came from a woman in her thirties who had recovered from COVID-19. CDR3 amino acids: CASSISGNEQYF. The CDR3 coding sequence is TGTGCCAGTAGTATATCGGGTAACGAGCAGTACTTC.